The next 27 T cell receptor beta chains were all read from a single sample in a study of T cells in localized non-small cell lung cancer. Profiled with immunoSEQ multiplex PCR; TCRdb holds only in-frame clones, not every one. The data show about 92,000 clones, approximately 90% seen once. Sequencing used PBMCs, obtained before any cancer treatment. These TCRs come from a woman aged 40 to 75 with stage II squamous cell lung carcinoma.

CDR3 bases: TGTGCCAGTAGTATAGGTCGAGGGGGTTTTCAGCCCCAGCATTTT. This sequence encodes CASSIGRGGFQPQHF. The gene calls are TRBV19 and TRBJ1-5; weak D call: TRBD1 (6 bases). Germline V CDR1 and CDR2: LNHDA, SQIVND (reference sequence). The V end lost 1 base, the J end lost 6 bases, and 13 bases lay between the germline ends. The CDR3 runs to 15 residues.

In DNA, the CDR3 is TGTGCCAGCAGCGCTAGCGGGACCTCCTACGAGCAGTACTTC. It yields the protein CASSASGTSYEQYF. The rearrangement joins TRBV5-6 to TRBJ2-7; 9 bases line up with TRBD2. Trimming took 4 bases from V and 0 from J; bases not matched to a gene: 2. The length of the CDR3 is 14 residues. Per the germline V gene, CDR1 is SGHDT and CDR2 is YYEEEE. Full variable domain (rest looked up from reference TRBV5-6 and TRBJ2-7): DAGVTQSPTHLIKTRGQQVTLRCSPKSGHDTVSWYQQALGQGPQFIFQYYEEEERQRGNFPDRFSGHQFPNYSSELNVNALLLGDSALYLCASSASGTSYEQYFGPGTRLTVT.

The chain recombines TRBV7-2 with TRBJ2-7, with D possibly TRBD2 on 6 matching bases. The CDR3 totals 15 residues. The germline CDR1 and CDR2 sequences are SGHTA and FQGNSA. The V gene lost 1 base and the J gene lost 0 bases, with 10 bases spanning the gap. The CDR3 spells CASSLDPDYSYEQYF. The DNA for the CDR3 is TGTGCCAGCAGCTTAGATCCGGACTACTCCTACGAGCAGTACTTC.

This clone was detected many times. The chain recombines TRBV29-1 with TRBJ2-1; 7 nucleotides match TRBD1. This CDR3 is built from 14 residues. Germline V CDR1 and CDR2: SQVTM, ANQGSEA. Trimming cost V 6 bases and J 3 bases; bases outside gene matches: 8. The CDR3 coding sequence is TGCAGCGTCGTTAGTACAGGGGTCTACAATGAGCAGTTCTTC. This translates into CSVVSTGVYNEQFF.

The CDR3 region has the DNA TGTGCCAGCAGGGTCTCCATAGCGAGCTCCTACGAGCAGTACTTC. Protein product: CASRVSIASSYEQYF. The rearrangement links TRBV6-1 to TRBJ2-7, with D possibly matching TRBD2 (5 bases). The germline V gene has CDR1 MNHNS and CDR2 SASEGT. V was clipped by 6 bases and J by 0 bases, with 15 bases between them. CDR3 length equals 15 residues.

The chain couples TRBV25-1 to TRBJ1-1, with no clear D. With 6 bases removed from V and 1 base from J, the gap between germline ends came to 15 bases. The CDR3 is 15 residues long. CDR1 MGHDK and CDR2 SYGVNS come from the germline V gene. The CDR3 protein is CASSPDGRGNTEAFF. Here the CDR3 DNA reads TGTGCCAGCAGCCCCGACGGGCGAGGGAACACTGAAGCTTTCTTT.

The gene calls are TRBV7-9 and TRBJ2-5, with a tentative D call TRBD2 (6 bases). V gave up 4 bases and J gave up 1 base, with 13 bases separating them. The CDR3 has 15 amino acids. Germline CDR1 reads SEHNR; CDR2 reads FQNEAQ (reference sequence). CDR3 loop: CASSSRENSQETQYF. The CDR3 nucleotides read TGTGCCAGCAGCTCCCGGGAGAACAGCCAAGAGACCCAGTACTTC.

The chain combines TRBV5-6 with TRBJ2-1, with no clear D. The germline gives CDR1 SGHDT, CDR2 YYEEEE. This CDR3 comprises 14 residues. Trimming removed 2 bases from V and 0 bases from J, with 6 bases in between. CDR3: CASSFGSSYNEQFF. Written as DNA, the CDR3 is TGTGCCAGCAGCTTTGGAAGCTCCTACAATGAGCAGTTCTTC.

The chain combines TRBV9 with TRBJ1-6; TRBD1 is a possible D gene (6 bases). The CDR3 length is 15 residues. Trimming pared 4 bases from V and 10 bases from J, leaving 18 bases between. Per germline, CDR1 SGDLS and CDR2 YYNGEE. CDR3: CASSPRWGAQSPLHF. In nucleotides, the CDR3 is TGTGCCAGCAGCCCCCGTTGGGGGGCTCAATCACCCCTCCACTTT.

The J gene is TRBJ2-1, the V gene TRBV5-4, with 8 bases aligning to TRBD2. In germline, CDR1 is SGHNT, CDR2 YYREEE (reference sequence). This CDR3 contains 18 residues. Losses at the gene ends were 0 bases for V and 2 bases for J; bases not matched to a gene: 10. The CDR3 here is CASSLAIRAGGAYNEQFF. The CDR3 DNA is TGTGCCAGCAGCTTGGCTATTAGGGCGGGGGGCGCCTACAATGAGCAGTTCTTC.

This clone has a single count. The chain joins TRBV2 to TRBJ1-4; D not resolved. Germline CDR1 and CDR2: SNHLY and FYNNEI. This CDR3 comprises 12 residues. The ends were cut back, 7 bases at V and 10 bases at J, with 13 bases in the middle. The CDR3: CASKEVRGKLFF. The CDR3 DNA sequence: TGTGCCAGCAAAGAAGTACGCGGAAAACTGTTTTTT.

The chain couples TRBV29-1 to TRBJ2-3, with TRBD2 matching over 8 bases. The J segment lost 2 bases and the V segment lost 6 bases, leaving 10 bases of the junction unmatched. Germline loops: CDR1 SQVTM, CDR2 ANQGSEA. The CDR3 extends over 15 amino acids. CDR3 sequence reads: CSVQVAGGLTDTQYF. The DNA of the CDR3 is TGCAGCGTGCAGGTCGCGGGAGGACTCACAGATACGCAGTATTTT.

The rearrangement uses TRBV4-2 and TRBJ2-3, with D perhaps matching TRBD2 (6 bases). The CDR3 runs 17 residues. Trimming took off 6 bases at V and 0 bases at J, with 19 bases between the two ends. Germline V gene data show CDR1 as LGHNA and CDR2 as YNFKEQ. The CDR3 spells CASRPSVVGGSTDTQYF. In DNA, the CDR3 is TGTGCCAGCAGGCCAAGCGTGGTCGGGGGAAGCACAGATACGCAGTATTTT.

CDR3 in DNA: TGTGCCAGCAGTTTAGTCATAGCGGGGGCAACTAATGAAAAACTGTTTTTT. This translates into CASSLVIAGATNEKLFF. The chain is built from TRBV27 and TRBJ1-4; maybe TRBD1 (5 bases). The V and J ends lost 2 bases and 0 bases respectively, with 13 bases between them. Germline V gene sequence: CDR1 MNHEY, CDR2 SMNVEV (reference sequence). The CDR3 is made up of 17 amino acids.

The V call is TRBV2, the J call TRBJ1-2; D uncertain. The V end lost 11 bases, the J end lost 5 bases, and 21 bases lay between the germline ends. The germline CDR1 and CDR2 sequences are SNHLY and FYNNEI. CDR3 length equals 14 residues. Here the CDR3 reads CAGWAAIQLYGYTF. Here the CDR3 DNA reads TGTGCCGGATGGGCGGCGATCCAACTGTATGGCTACACCTTC. Filled out from reference TRBV2 and TRBJ1-2, the complete variable domain reads EPEVTQTPSHQVTQMGQEVILRCVPISNHLYFYWYRQILGQKVEFLVSFYNNEISEKSEIFDDQFSVERPDGSNFTLKIRSTKLEDSAMYFCAGWAAIQLYGYTFGSGTRLTVV.

This chain joins TRBV19 and TRBJ1-2; no definite D call. The CDR3 has 11 amino acids. The V gene's germline CDR1 is LNHDA and CDR2 SQIVND (reference sequence). Trimming shortened V by 11 bases and J by 2 bases, and 9 bases separated the two germline ends. This CDR3 is CASRGNYGYTF. As DNA, the CDR3 is TGTGCCTCCCGCGGGAACTATGGCTACACCTTC.

The chain joins TRBV19 to TRBJ2-7, with TRBD2 identical over 13 bases. The length of the CDR3 is 15 residues. Per germline, CDR1 LNHDA and CDR2 SQIVND (reference sequence). Trimming at V came to 5 bases and at J to 3 bases, leaving 4 bases not matched to a gene. CDR3 DNA sequence: TGTGCCAGTAGTGAACTAGCGGGAGGGAGCTACGAGCAGTACTTC. Protein product: CASSELAGGSYEQYF.

The CDR3 region has the DNA TGTGCCAGCAGCTTGGGGGCGCATTCTGGAAACACCATATATTTT. It codes for CASSLGAHSGNTIYF. The chain couples TRBV5-8 to TRBJ1-3; D is uncertain. Germline V gene sequence: CDR1 SGHTS, CDR2 YDEGEE. The V end lost 0 bases, the J end lost 1 base, and 8 bases lay between the germline ends. The CDR3 totals 15 residues.

V gene TRBV15 combines with J gene TRBJ1-4; weak D call: TRBD1 (5 bases). Trimming took 3 bases from V and 0 from J, leaving 11 bases between them. The CDR3 runs to 16 residues. Germline V gene lookup returns CDR1 LNHNV and CDR2 YYDKDF (reference sequence). The CDR3, as DNA: TGTGCCACCAGCAGGGGGGGAGTTGCAACTAATGAAAAACTGTTTTTT. It codes for CATSRGGVATNEKLFF.

J is TRBJ1-2 and V is TRBV7-9; 8 bases match TRBD1. This CDR3 spans 12 amino acids. With 5 bases clipped from V and 8 bases from J, the junction kept 4 bases outside the gene matches. Germline assignment: CDR1 SEHNR and CDR2 FQNEAQ (reference sequence). CDR3 protein: CASSIAGGGYTF. Here the CDR3 DNA reads TGTGCCAGCAGCATTGCAGGGGGCGGCTACACCTTC. Complete variable domain (other parts from reference TRBV7-9 and TRBJ1-2): DTGVSQNPRHKITKRGQNVTFRCDPISEHNRLYWYRQTLGQGPEFLTYFQNEAQLEKSRLLSDRFSAERPKGSFSTLEIQRTEQGDSAMYLCASSIAGGGYTFGSGTRLTVV.

This chain links TRBV5-5 with TRBJ2-3; the D is unclear. The V gene's germline CDR1 is SGHKS and CDR2 YYEKEE (reference sequence). The CDR3 runs 12 residues. The V gene lost 1 base and the J gene lost 2 bases, with 2 bases spanning the gap. The CDR3 sequence is CASSLNTDTQYF. The CDR3 region has the DNA TGTGCCAGCAGCTTGAACACAGATACGCAGTATTTT.

The chain has TRBV6-6 and TRBJ1-6, with unresolved D. The V end lost 6 bases, the J end lost 13 bases, and 19 bases lay between the germline ends. The CDR3 totals 14 residues. Germline values: CDR1 MNHNY, CDR2 SVGAGI (reference sequence). The CDR3 DNA follows: TGTGCCAGCAGGCCTCCTACAAAAGAAGGCCCCCTCCACTTT. It encodes CASRPPTKEGPLHF.

This chain uses TRBV10-3 with TRBJ2-3, with 9 bases aligning to TRBD2. This CDR3 comprises 13 residues. Germline values: CDR1 ENHRY, CDR2 SYGVKD. Trimming at V came to 9 bases and at J to 4 bases, leaving 5 bases not matched to a gene. The CDR3 DNA is TGTGCCATTAATAGCGGGAGCCCAGATACGCAGTATTTT. Protein sequence: CAINSGSPDTQYF.

The chain joins TRBV19 to TRBJ2-3; D may be TRBD1 or TRBD2 (6 bases each). The CDR3 loop spans 15 amino acids. CDR1 is LNHDA, CDR2 SQIVND, per germline (reference sequence). V gave up 8 bases and J gave up 6 bases, with 21 bases separating them. The CDR3, as DNA: TGTGCCAGTTACGATAGAGGGGGGCCCACCGATACGCAGTATTTT. It translates to CASYDRGGPTDTQYF.

The chain couples TRBV6-1 to TRBJ1-5; 9 bases are shared with TRBD1. The CDR3 spans 16 residues. Unmatched junction bases numbered 1, after V lost 1 base and J lost 0 bases. Germline lookup yields CDR1 MNHNS and CDR2 SASEGT. The CDR3: CASSEGTGDSNQPQHF. The CDR3 coding sequence is TGTGCCAGCAGTGAAGGGACAGGGGATAGCAATCAGCCCCAGCATTTT.

This clone was recorded only once. The chain has TRBV6-5 and TRBJ1-1; 7 nucleotides line up with TRBD1. Trimming at V came to 6 bases and at J to 7 bases, leaving 5 bases not matched to a gene. The germline V gene encodes CDR1 MNHEY and CDR2 SVGAGI. The CDR3 extends over 12 amino acids. The CDR3 sequence is CASSRGALEAFF. CDR3 in DNA: TGTGCCAGCAGCAGGGGGGCCCTTGAAGCTTTCTTT.

This sequence joins TRBV19 and TRBJ2-3; TRBD1 aligns across 9 bases. Per germline, CDR1 LNHDA and CDR2 SQIVND (reference sequence). Trimming took 1 base from V and 3 from J; bases not matched to a gene: 2. The CDR3 runs to 15 residues. The CDR3 DNA reads as TGTGCCAGTAGTATAGGGACAGGGGCTACAGATACGCAGTATTTT. The encoded protein is CASSIGTGATDTQYF. Supplemented by reference TRBV19 and TRBJ2-3, the full variable domain reads DGGITQSPKYLFRKEGQNVTLSCEQNLNHDAMYWYRQDPGQGLRLIYYSQIVNDFQKGDIAEGYSVSREKKESFPLTVTSAQKNPTAFYLCASSIGTGATDTQYFGPGTRLTVL.